These 12 T cell receptor beta chains originate from one sample sequenced in a study of T cells after yellow fever vaccination. MiXCR, applied by TCRdb to the 5' RACE reads, yields one record per CDR3 protein. The sample contains a few hundred thousand distinct CDR3 sequences, roughly a sixth of which appear only once. Source: PBMCs, taken 5 days after the first yellow fever vaccination. The receptor source for this set is a man between 18 and 35 years old who received the YFV17D yellow fever vaccine.

The chain links TRBV12-3 or TRBV12-4 to TRBJ2-2; D might be TRBD1 or TRBD2, each matching 5 bases. The germline V and J ends were trimmed by 1 base and 0 bases, with 12 bases remaining between them. The length of the CDR3 is 17 residues. Here the CDR3 reads CASSLGPLGANTGELFF. In nucleotides, the CDR3 is TGTGCCAGCAGTTTAGGGCCCCTGGGGGCGAACACCGGGGAGCTGTTTTTT.

The chain combines TRBV6-5 with TRBJ1-4; D not resolved. Germline V CDR1 and CDR2: MNHEY, SVGAGI. The CDR3 runs 14 residues. Trimming took 4 bases from V and 0 from J, leaving 6 bases between them. The CDR3 nucleotides are TGTGCCAGCAGTTCGGGAGCAACTAATGAAAAACTGTTTTTT. Translating gives CASSSGATNEKLFF.

This clonotype was counted a few times. V usage is TRBV6-5 and J usage is TRBJ1-2; D call uncertain. Germline V CDR1 and CDR2: MNHEY, SVGAGI. The CDR3 extends over 15 amino acids. Trimming removed 0 bases from V and 4 bases from J, with 12 bases in between. The CDR3 loop reads CASSYSRGVGYGYTF. The CDR3 DNA reads as TGTGCCAGCAGTTACTCACGGGGTGTCGGCTATGGCTACACCTTC.

This clonotype was recorded a few times. The CDR3: CASSYLRDRDAEAFF. The CDR3 DNA is TGTGCCAGCAGCTACCTCCGGGACAGGGACGCTGAAGCTTTCTTT. The V call is TRBV7-9, the J call TRBJ1-1, with 9 positions matching TRBD1. Trimming at V came to 4 bases and at J to 6 bases, leaving 9 bases not matched to a gene. Per germline, CDR1 SEHNR and CDR2 FQNEAQ (reference sequence). CDR3 length equals 15 residues. The full variable domain, rest sourced from reference TRBV7-9 and TRBJ1-1, is DTGVSQNPRHKITKRGQNVTFRCDPISEHNRLYWYRQTLGQGPEFLTYFQNEAQLEKSRLLSDRFSAERPKGSFSTLEIQRTEQGDSAMYLCASSYLRDRDAEAFFGQGTRLTVV.

This clonotype was detected only a few times. The V call is TRBV7-2, the J call TRBJ2-7; D is possibly TRBD1 or TRBD2 (5 bases each). Germline V gene lookup returns CDR1 SGHTA and CDR2 FQGNSA. The length of the CDR3 is 14 residues. V lost 5 bases to trimming and J lost 6 bases, with 17 bases between them. The CDR3: CASSRGPLVTEQYF. The CDR3 DNA follows: TGTGCCAGCAGCAGGGGACCCTTAGTAACCGAGCAGTACTTC.

This clonotype was observed a few times. This chain uses TRBV7-3 with TRBJ1-3; no clear D. In germline, CDR1 is SGHTA, CDR2 FQGTGA. CDR3 length equals 18 residues. V was trimmed by 1 base and J by 0 bases, leaving 16 bases between them. CDR3 DNA sequence: TGTGCCAGCAGCTTAAAGCTTCCAGGTATTTACTCTGGAAACACCATATATTTT. Amino acid sequence: CASSLKLPGIYSGNTIYF.

This clonotype was seen more than once but under ten times. J is TRBJ2-2 and V is TRBV5-8, with no clear D. This CDR3 contains 16 residues. Trimming removed 6 bases at V and 3 bases at J, with 18 bases between. CDR1 and CDR2 (germline): SGHTS, YDEGEE. The CDR3 bases are TGTGCCAGCACCCCACGAGTGTGGTTGGACACCGGGGAGCTGTTTTTT. It yields the protein CASTPRVWLDTGELFF.

The CDR3 reads CASKWAGESYNEQFF. In DNA, the CDR3 is TGTGCCAGCAAGTGGGCGGGGGAGAGCTACAATGAGCAGTTCTTC. This chain connects TRBV6-1 to TRBJ2-1; 7 positions match TRBD2. CDR3 length: 15 residues. Germline CDR1 and CDR2: MNHNS and SASEGT. Losses at the gene ends were 7 bases for V and 3 bases for J; bases not matched to a gene: 9.

This clonotype was picked up a small number of times. The V call is TRBV7-6, the J call TRBJ1-3; maybe TRBD1 (5 bases). Germline CDR1 is SGHVS and CDR2 is FNYEAQ. The CDR3 has 15 amino acids. Trimming removed 3 bases at V and 2 bases at J, with 11 bases between. The CDR3 sequence is CASSLGRDPGNTIYF. The CDR3 coding sequence is TGTGCCAGCAGCTTGGGCAGGGATCCTGGAAACACCATATATTTT.

This clonotype has only a few counts. This sequence joins TRBV20-1 and TRBJ2-3, with 8 bases fitting TRBD2. Germline V gene data show CDR1 as DFQATT and CDR2 as SNEGSKA (reference sequence). Trimming cost V 0 bases and J 0 bases; bases outside gene matches: 14. CDR3 length equals 19 residues. CDR3 loop: CSARDLASGGETSTDTQYF. In DNA form, the CDR3 reads TGCAGTGCTAGAGATCTGGCGAGCGGGGGAGAGACTAGCACAGATACGCAGTATTTT.

For the CDR3, the DNA is TGTGCCAGCAACCTACAGGGGTTAGGGGAGCAGTTCTTC. Residues: CASNLQGLGEQFF. The chain employs TRBV12-3 or TRBV12-4 and TRBJ2-1, with 7 bases that match TRBD1. The CDR3 runs to 13 residues. With V trimmed by 7 bases and J by 10 bases, 10 bases remained unmatched.

The chain employs TRBV30 and TRBJ1-1; D perhaps matches TRBD1 (6 bases). This CDR3 contains 14 residues. CDR1 and CDR2 from the germline V gene are GTSNPN and SVGIG (reference sequence). The germline V and J ends were trimmed by 2 bases and 6 bases, with 16 bases remaining between them. The CDR3 region is CAWSKGRGFAEAFF. CDR3 nucleotides: TGTGCCTGGAGTAAAGGCAGGGGATTCGCTGAAGCTTTCTTT.